This T cell receptor beta chain was captured in a study of Tregs in tolerant kidney transplant recipients. Points from the study as a whole: Validation in larger populations is needed because few patients were studied. Biological reproducibility was not directly addressed in this study. Activated donor B cell expansion appeared to reveal the most relevant donor-specific TCRbeta repertoire.

Mixed chimerism was transient after nonmyeloablative marrow transplants from related graft donors. CD4+CD25+CD127- Tregs, CD4+CD25- non-Tregs, CD4 and CD8 cells were sorted. A remark on this clone: The antigen remains unidentified.

The CDR3 sequence is 13 residues long. The V segment lost 10 bases and the J segment 4 bases; nucleotides outside the gene matches: 9. Germline V gene lookup returns CDR1 SNHLY and CDR2 FYNNEI. Clones were read by immunoSEQ multiplex PCR, and TCRdb kept only the in-frame ones, dropping some. The data hold 20,000 to 25,000 clones, with over 75% observed a single time. This TCR derives from a human patient who received a combined kidney and bone marrow transplant. Part of the T cell pool may stem from the graft donor. Source: CD8+ T cells from blood (PBMCs), taken 6 months after the transplant. The chain links TRBV2 to TRBJ1-1; 7 bases match TRBD1. For the CDR3, the DNA is TGTGCCAAAAGACAGGGAGGTGGCACTGAAGCTTTCTTT. Protein sequence: CAKRQGGGTEAFF.